This TCR beta chain originates from a study of PD-L1 blockade in urothelial cancer. Background on the study: At 3 weeks after treatment start (second dose) and again at 6 weeks, blood was analyzed.

This clone was counted between two and nine times. Antigen unknown. All patients carried locally advanced or metastatic urothelial carcinoma. Broader study findings: Enhanced expansion of tumor-associated blood clones at 3 weeks characterized durable-benefit patients.

The V gene end was trimmed by 4 bases and the J gene end by 0 bases; junction bases not matched to a gene: 1. The germline gives CDR1 SGHDT, CDR2 YYEEEE. This CDR3 region has 16 residues. The protocol was immunoSEQ multiplex PCR, while the TCRdb copy is restricted to in-frame clones and leaves out a portion. The table records 45,000 or so clones, around 88% of them present only once. This receptor was obtained from an elderly man with urothelial cancer. Sequencing was performed on PBMCs, taken around atezolizumab (anti-PD-L1) treatment. The chain combines TRBV5-6 with TRBJ2-1, with 13 bases lining up with TRBD2. This chain's CDR3 is CASSRTSGSSYNEQFF. CDR3 sequence (DNA): TGTGCCAGCAGCCGGACTAGCGGGAGCTCCTACAATGAGCAGTTCTTC.